Below are 26 T cell receptor beta chains sequenced from a single sample in a study of human versus mouse CDR3 diversity and MHC coevolution. Using immunoSEQ multiplex PCR, the repertoire was profiled, and TCRdb retains in-frame clones only, with some absent. The table records about 77,000 clones, about nine tenths of them present only once. Source material: naive CD4+ T cells from blood. Described subset: CD45RO-negative CD62L-positive naive CD4 T cells. Receptors were obtained from a person aged 30-69 years in good health.

This clone was seen once. This chain connects TRBV5-1 to TRBJ2-5; 12 bases match TRBD2. The CDR3 has 16 amino acids. CDR1 is SGHRS, CDR2 YFSETQ, per germline. Trimming took 0 bases from V and 5 from J; bases not matched to a gene: 5. The CDR3 region has the DNA TGCGCCAGCAGCTTGGAACTAGCGGGGGGTAGGGAGACCCAGTACTTC. This encodes CASSLELAGGRETQYF.

In DNA, the CDR3 is TGTGCCAGCAGTGGGGACAGGGGATTTACCTACGAGCAGTACTTC. Translation gives CASSGDRGFTYEQYF. V is TRBV25-1 and J is TRBJ2-7; 10 nucleotides match TRBD1. The V gene end was trimmed by 4 bases and the J gene end by 2 bases; junction bases not matched to a gene: 5. CDR3 length: 15 residues. Germline lookup yields CDR1 MGHDK and CDR2 SYGVNS.

J is TRBJ2-2 and V is TRBV5-1; no definite D call. The germline V gene encodes CDR1 SGHRS and CDR2 YFSETQ. This CDR3 comprises 12 residues. Between the trimmed V and J ends, which lost 4 bases and 6 bases, there was a span of 7 bases. The CDR3 is CASSANSGELFF. The CDR3 DNA is TGCGCCAGCAGCGCGAATTCCGGGGAGCTGTTTTTT.

The chain recombines TRBV4-1 with TRBJ2-7, with 9 bases lining up with TRBD2. Germline CDR1 is MGHRA and CDR2 is YSYEKL. The CDR3 extends over 15 amino acids. The V segment lost 0 bases and the J segment 3 bases; nucleotides outside the gene matches: 3. The CDR3 here is CASSQDAGGNYEQYF. The CDR3 region has the DNA TGCGCCAGCAGCCAAGATGCGGGAGGGAACTACGAGCAGTACTTC.

The J gene is TRBJ2-2, the V gene TRBV6-1, with a possible D match to TRBD1 (6 bases). Trimming removed 7 bases at V and 3 bases at J, with 12 bases between. The CDR3 is 14 amino acids. Per germline, CDR1 MNHNS and CDR2 SASEGT. CDR3 loop: CASKGGQDTGELFF. CDR3 DNA: TGTGCCAGCAAAGGGGGTCAGGACACCGGGGAGCTGTTTTTT.

This chain joins TRBV7-9 and TRBJ2-3; D is undetermined. V was clipped by 3 bases and J by 6 bases, with 4 bases between them. The CDR3 is 11 residues long. Germline V CDR1 and CDR2: SEHNR, FQNEAQ (reference sequence). The CDR3 DNA reads TGTGCCAGCAGCTTGACTGATACGCAGTATTTT. This sequence encodes CASSLTDTQYF.

The chain joins TRBV5-1 to TRBJ2-7, with D possibly matching TRBD1 (6 bases). Per the germline V gene, CDR1 is SGHRS and CDR2 is YFSETQ. The CDR3 consists of 15 residues. The V gene lost 4 bases and the J gene lost 3 bases, with 17 bases spanning the gap. In DNA, the CDR3 is TGCGCCAGCAGCACCCGGATCAGGGGTTTCTACGAGCAGTACTTC. Translated: CASSTRIRGFYEQYF.

V is TRBV28 and J is TRBJ2-2, with 7 bases identical to TRBD1. Trimming cost V 5 bases and J 2 bases; bases outside gene matches: 11. Germline lookup yields CDR1 MDHEN and CDR2 SYDVKM. This CDR3 has 17 residues. CDR3 region: CASSIDAGTANTGELFF. For the CDR3, the DNA is TGTGCCAGCAGTATCGACGCCGGGACAGCAAACACCGGGGAGCTGTTTTTT.

The gene calls are TRBV5-1 and TRBJ2-7; D unresolved. The germline gives CDR1 SGHRS, CDR2 YFSETQ. This CDR3 has 13 residues. V gave up 0 bases and J gave up 4 bases, with 8 bases separating them. The CDR3 DNA sequence: TGCGCCAGCAGCTTGGACAGCCTATACGAGCAGTACTTC. As protein: CASSLDSLYEQYF.

The chain has TRBV7-9 and TRBJ2-1; 8 bases agree with TRBD2. The CDR3 extends over 15 amino acids. Germline V lookup: CDR1 SEHNR, CDR2 FQNEAQ (reference sequence). V lost 7 bases to trimming and J lost 4 bases; unmatched junction nucleotides: 9. This CDR3 reads CASTAGGRPYNEQFF. CDR3 DNA sequence: TGTGCCAGCACCGCTGGCGGGAGGCCATACAATGAGCAGTTCTTC.

The chain employs TRBV27 and TRBJ1-1; D may be TRBD1 (5 bases). Germline CDR1 reads MNHEY; CDR2 reads SMNVEV (reference sequence). This CDR3 contains 14 residues. The V gene lost 5 bases and the J gene lost 0 bases, with 10 bases spanning the gap. The chain's CDR3 is CASSRAGMNTEAFF. Written as DNA, the CDR3 is TGTGCCAGCAGTCGGGCAGGGATGAACACTGAAGCTTTCTTT.

This clone was detected once. This chain uses TRBV10-2 with TRBJ2-7, with TRBD1 identical over 11 bases. The CDR3 covers 14 residues. Unmatched junction bases numbered 5, after V lost 7 bases and J lost 3 bases. Germline loops: CDR1 WSHSY, CDR2 SAAADI. CDR3 in amino acids: CASKLGTGGYEQYF. As DNA, the CDR3 is TGCGCCAGCAAATTAGGGACAGGGGGCTACGAGCAGTACTTC.

As DNA, the CDR3 is TGTGCCAGCAGTCCGGTGGCGGACTACACAGATACGCAGTATTTT. Translating it yields CASSPVADYTDTQYF. The rearrangement joins TRBV6-5 to TRBJ2-3; perhaps TRBD2 as D (6 bases). Germline V gene data show CDR1 as MNHEY and CDR2 as SVGAGI. This CDR3 comprises 15 residues. The V end lost 5 bases, the J end lost 2 bases, and 14 bases lay between the germline ends.

The rearrangement uses TRBV30 and TRBJ2-5, with D tentatively TRBD1 (5 bases). Deletions cut 1 base from V and 5 bases from J, with 14 bases between. The CDR3 is 14 residues long. Germline V gene lookup returns CDR1 GTSNPN and CDR2 SVGIG (reference sequence). The CDR3 DNA is TGTGCCTGGAGTGACAGGCCTCGTAGGGAGACCCAGTACTTC. Protein product: CAWSDRPRRETQYF.

V and J are TRBV11-2 and TRBJ2-3; weak D call: TRBD1 (6 bases). Looked up from germline, CDR1 is SGHAT and CDR2 is FQNNGV. V lost 4 bases to trimming and J lost 9 bases, with 20 bases between them. The CDR3 totals 15 residues. CDR3 nucleotides: TGTGCCAGCAGCTCTCGGACAGCCCTTGTGAGAACGCAGTATTTT. Protein: CASSSRTALVRTQYF.

The chain employs TRBV10-2 and TRBJ2-7; TRBD2 agrees at 14 bases. V gave up 4 bases and J gave up 4 bases; unmatched junction bases: 12. From germline, CDR1 is WSHSY and CDR2 SAAADI. This CDR3 region has 18 residues. The CDR3 reads CASSGPGLAGEVTYEQYF. The CDR3 DNA reads as TGCGCCAGCAGTGGGCCGGGACTAGCGGGAGAAGTAACATACGAGCAGTACTTC.

The chain couples TRBV30 to TRBJ2-3; D might be TRBD1 (6 bases). This CDR3 spans 14 amino acids. The V end was cut by 2 bases, the J end by 2 bases, with 11 bases between. Germline values: CDR1 GTSNPN, CDR2 SVGIG (reference sequence). CDR3 residues: CAWSQGILTDTQYF. CDR3 nucleotide sequence: TGTGCCTGGAGTCAGGGGATCCTCACAGATACGCAGTATTTT.

CDR3 DNA sequence: TGCGCCAGCAGCCCATTAAAGGGGGAAAAACTGTTTTTT. It is translated as CASSPLKGEKLFF. The V and J genes are TRBV4-1 and TRBJ1-4, with D maybe TRBD1 (5 bases). Germline V gene data show CDR1 as MGHRA and CDR2 as YSYEKL. V was pared by 4 bases and J by 8 bases, with 11 bases between. The CDR3 runs 13 residues.

This clone was counted a single time. The chain is built from TRBV27 and TRBJ2-7; TRBD2 agrees at 9 bases. Germline CDR1 MNHEY, CDR2 SMNVEV (reference sequence). The CDR3 extends over 18 amino acids. V trimming: 2 bases; J trimming: 0 bases; junction bases outside the gene matches: 11. The CDR3 DNA reads as TGTGCCAGCAGTTTACGGCGGGGGGGCCCATATAGCTCCTACGAGCAGTACTTC. Encoded protein: CASSLRRGGPYSSYEQYF.

This sequence joins TRBV6-5 and TRBJ1-1, with D perhaps matching TRBD1 (6 bases). V gave up 6 bases and J gave up 6 bases, with 17 bases separating them. The CDR3 consists of 14 residues. Germline assignment: CDR1 MNHEY and CDR2 SVGAGI. CDR3 sequence reads: CASSLQGSRAEAFF. DNA of the CDR3: TGTGCCAGCAGCTTACAGGGATCTCGTGCTGAAGCTTTCTTT.

V and J are TRBV28 and TRBJ1-2, with D tentatively TRBD1 (6 bases). The CDR3 totals 15 residues. Per the germline V gene, CDR1 is MDHEN and CDR2 is SYDVKM. Trimming took 5 bases from V and 4 from J, leaving 17 bases between them. The CDR3 is CASSPYQGLGYGYTF. CDR3 DNA: TGTGCCAGCAGTCCTTATCAGGGGTTGGGCTATGGCTACACCTTC.

The CDR3 nucleotides are TGTGCCAGCTCACCTAGGGGTCCTGAGCAGTTCTTC. Protein: CASSPRGPEQFF. This chain joins TRBV18 and TRBJ2-1; TRBD1 might be the D (5 bases). The ends were cut back, 3 bases at V and 9 bases at J, with 9 bases in the middle. The CDR3 loop spans 12 amino acids. CDR1 is KGHSH, CDR2 LQKENI, per germline.

The chain has TRBV5-4 and TRBJ2-7, with 7 positions matching TRBD1. The CDR3 covers 16 residues. Trimming at V came to 2 bases and at J to 0 bases, leaving 8 bases not matched to a gene. Germline V lookup: CDR1 SGHNT, CDR2 YYREEE (reference sequence). CDR3 sequence: CASSLPGQQSSYEQYF. The CDR3 region has the DNA TGTGCCAGCAGCTTACCGGGACAGCAGAGCTCCTACGAGCAGTACTTC.

The chain combines TRBV27 with TRBJ1-1, with 8 bases lining up with TRBD1. With 4 bases clipped from V and 4 bases from J, the junction kept 8 bases outside the gene matches. The V gene's germline CDR1 is MNHEY and CDR2 SMNVEV (reference sequence). The CDR3 totals 15 residues. DNA for the CDR3: TGTGCCAGCAGTTCTGACAGGGGAAGGCGCACTGAAGCTTTCTTT. Encoded protein: CASSSDRGRRTEAFF.

The chain joins TRBV28 to TRBJ1-2; the match to TRBD1 covers 10 bases. The V segment lost 6 bases and the J segment 4 bases; nucleotides outside the gene matches: 8. Germline V gene lookup returns CDR1 MDHEN and CDR2 SYDVKM. CDR3 length: 15 amino acids. CDR3 sequence reads: CASSSVGTGVYGYTF. The CDR3 bases are TGTGCCAGCAGCAGTGTAGGGACAGGGGTCTATGGCTACACCTTC.

The chain carries TRBV19 and TRBJ1-1, with TRBD1 matching over 7 bases. Germline V CDR1 and CDR2: LNHDA, SQIVND (reference sequence). Germline trimming cut 1 base from V and 4 bases from J; bases unmatched to any gene: 6. The CDR3 contains 15 residues. The CDR3 region is CASSIGGTVSTEAFF. CDR3 nucleotides: TGTGCCAGTAGTATAGGGGGGACAGTTAGCACTGAAGCTTTCTTT.